These T cell receptor beta chains were read from a single sample in a study of regulatory T cells in long-lasting Graves disease. TCRdb recomputed calls from the multiplex PCR reads with MiXCR, one row per CDR3 protein. The table records 310,000 or so distinct CDR3 sequences, about 20% of them present only once. The source material was peripheral blood mononuclear cells (PBMCs), sampled when the disease was refractory, from a patient treated with antithyroid drugs. These receptors came from a female donor with Graves disease. Both conserved end residues are trimmed from each CDR3. Each record gives: J gene, V gene, CDR3 protein.

TRBJ2-7,TRBV20-1,SASKGMGGSYEQY
TRBJ1-1,TRBV20-1,SANPDRGPEAF
TRBJ2-7,TRBV12-3/TRBV12-4,ASSPALAEVYEQY
TRBJ1-2,TRBV7-9,ASSFETGTNYGYT
TRBJ2-2,TRBV14,ASSQDRQREYTGELF
TRBJ2-5,TRBV10-2,ASRDSKEGGQETQY
TRBJ1-5,TRBV6-1,ASSVDRGGDQPQH
TRBJ1-6,TRBV2,ASTPYENNSPLH
TRBJ2-1,TRBV6-2/TRBV6-3,ASSFGRSNEQF
TRBJ2-2,TRBV6-1,ATLGLNTGELF
TRBJ2-7,TRBV5-1,ASSLRTSGTHGEQY
TRBJ1-3,TRBV15,ATSREVGNTIY
TRBJ1-1,TRBV7-8,ASSLEARVPNTEAF
TRBJ1-1,TRBV18,ASSPFPDAF
TRBJ1-4,TRBV30,AWDRGSGEKLF
TRBJ2-5,TRBV13,ASSSGLVGTQY
TRBJ2-5,TRBV29-1,SAVGTGGYQETQY
TRBJ1-4,TRBV28,ASGGGGQGEKLF
TRBJ1-2,TRBV24-1,ATSGVQDYGYT
TRBJ2-3,TRBV10-3,AISPGTSGRAGDTDTQY
TRBJ2-7,TRBV5-1,ASSLVVQGSYEQY
TRBJ1-5,TRBV3-1,ASSQQGDQPQH
TRBJ1-2,TRBV7-2,ASSLLRRGSTGGYT
TRBJ2-7,TRBV3-1,ASSPLSGYEQY
TRBJ1-2,TRBV7-2,ASSLNSFYGYT
TRBJ1-6,TRBV11-2,ASSLDQGNSPLH
TRBJ2-5,TRBV10-3,AISFLPRGETQY
TRBJ1-2,TRBV7-3,ASIRVGISGYT
TRBJ1-1,TRBV29-1,SVIPPNTEAF